The source of this T cell receptor beta chain is a study of blood T cell repertoires in COVID-19. About the study: Acute and convalescent COVID-19 specimens originated in the United States, Italy and Spain.

Germline loops: CDR1 MDHEN, CDR2 SYDVKM. The CDR3 consists of 14 residues. Between the trimmed V and J ends, which lost 6 bases and 7 bases, there was a span of 15 bases. Authors' methods: Reference gene primer amplification gave estimated nucleated cell counts. Clones were sequenced by immunoSEQ multiplex PCR, and TCRdb holds only the in-frame ones, with some missing. Clonal size and the V and J genes are those of that table, whereas D and trimming came from the DNA. The data contain hundreds of thousands of clones, about 83% of them seen just once; the ten biggest clones take up 5.5% to 7%. Cohort assignment relied on participant-reported clinical history.

The chain employs TRBV28 and TRBJ1-4; no definite D call. The TCR sequence derives from a woman aged 40 to 50 who had recovered from COVID-19. The specimen was PBMCs or T cells enriched from blood (not recorded which). The CDR3 protein is CASSAGVKSEKLFF. In nucleotides, the CDR3 is TGTGCCAGCAGCGCCGGGGTAAAAAGTGAAAAACTGTTTTTT.